The 21 T cell receptor beta chains presented below share a single source sample, sequenced in a study of T cell responses to AZD1222 COVID-19 vaccine. Sequencing used immunoSEQ multiplex PCR; TCRdb keeps in-frame clones, though not all of them. The table includes roughly 95,000 clones, 92% detected once. The sample was peripheral blood, taken 28 days after the second AZD1222 dose. The receptor source for this set is an adult who received the AZD1222 COVID-19 vaccine.

V is TRBV28 and J is TRBJ2-7; perhaps TRBD1 as D (5 bases). This CDR3 has 12 residues. CDR1 and CDR2 (germline): MDHEN, SYDVKM. V was clipped by 5 bases and J by 3 bases, with 8 bases between them. This chain's CDR3 is CASSQQDYEQYF. The DNA of the CDR3 is TGTGCCAGCAGTCAACAGGACTACGAGCAGTACTTC.

The rearrangement joins TRBV15 to TRBJ1-1, with D perhaps matching TRBD1 (5 bases). Trimming removed 2 bases at V and 0 bases at J, with 7 bases between. Germline V gives CDR1 LNHNV, CDR2 YYDKDF (reference sequence). The CDR3 covers 14 residues. CDR3 amino acids: CATSRRDLNTEAFF. The CDR3 nucleotides are TGTGCCACCAGCAGAAGGGACCTGAACACTGAAGCTTTCTTT.

This clone appeared once. The V call is TRBV5-1, the J call TRBJ1-4; D is unresolved. V dropped 4 bases and J dropped 7 bases, with 14 bases sitting between them. The germline gives CDR1 SGHRS, CDR2 YFSETQ. The CDR3 spans 14 residues. CDR3 sequence reads: CASSTDSVGEKLFF. The CDR3 DNA reads as TGCGCCAGCAGCACTGACTCAGTGGGTGAAAAACTGTTTTTT.

The chain links TRBV6-5 to TRBJ1-2, with a weak D call TRBD1 (6 bases). Germline CDR1 MNHEY, CDR2 SVGAGI. V lost 10 bases, J lost 2 bases, and 20 bases lay in between. CDR3 length: 15 residues. The CDR3 reads CATAYTGRRNYGYTF. CDR3 DNA sequence: TGTGCCACTGCCTACACAGGGAGGCGGAACTATGGCTACACCTTC.

This chain uses TRBV7-2 with TRBJ1-3; 7 nucleotides agree with TRBD1. Germline V gene lookup returns CDR1 SGHTA and CDR2 FQGNSA. J gave up 0 bases and V 4 bases, and 12 bases lay outside the gene matches. The length of the CDR3 is 18 residues. The CDR3 coding sequence is TGTGCCAGCAGCTCAAATCCGGGACAGAGACACTCTGGAAACACCATATATTTT. It is translated as CASSSNPGQRHSGNTIYF.

The chain has TRBV3-1 (or the pseudogene TRBV3-2) and TRBJ2-5; the D gene is possibly TRBD1 (5 bases). This CDR3 is 15 amino acids long. Trimming removed 2 bases at V and 3 bases at J, with 13 bases between. Germline V gene data show CDR1 as LGHDT and CDR2 as YNNKEL (reference sequence). The DNA of the CDR3 is TGTGCCAGCAGCCAAAACGCCGGACAAGAAGAGACCCAGTACTTC. The encoded protein is CASSQNAGQEETQYF.

DNA for the CDR3: TGTGCCAGTAGCGCCCAGGGGAGGACTGAAGCTTTCTTT. Translating it yields CASSAQGRTEAFF. The rearrangement joins TRBV19 to TRBJ1-1, with D maybe TRBD1 (6 bases). V was trimmed by 6 bases and J by 5 bases, leaving 13 bases between them. The CDR3 contains 13 residues. Germline V lookup: CDR1 LNHDA, CDR2 SQIVND (reference sequence).

V usage is TRBV5-4 and J usage is TRBJ1-1; 9 bases map to TRBD1. CDR1 and CDR2 (germline): SGHNT, YYREEE (reference sequence). This CDR3 contains 14 residues. The V segment lost 0 bases and the J segment 11 bases; nucleotides outside the gene matches: 8. The CDR3 nucleotides are TGTGCCAGCAGCTTGGCTGGAGGGACAGGGAGGGCTTTCTTT. Protein: CASSLAGGTGRAFF.

This chain connects TRBV6-1 to TRBJ1-2, with 10 bases fitting TRBD1. The germline V gene has CDR1 MNHNS and CDR2 SASEGT. This CDR3 is built from 17 residues. The J segment lost 3 bases and the V segment lost 0 bases, leaving 7 bases of the junction unmatched. CDR3 coding DNA: TGTGCCAGCAGTGAAGCCTTAGGGGGACAGGGGTACTATGGCTACACCTTC. Amino acid sequence: CASSEALGGQGYYGYTF.

The genes are TRBV11-2 and TRBJ2-7, with 8 bases aligning to TRBD2. Per germline, CDR1 SGHAT and CDR2 FQNNGV. With V trimmed by 3 bases and J by 0 bases, 4 bases remained unmatched. CDR3 size: 15 residues. CDR3 amino acids: CASSFGTSLSYEQYF. CDR3 bases: TGTGCCAGCAGCTTTGGGACTAGTCTCTCCTACGAGCAGTACTTC.

The CDR3 DNA sequence: TGTGCCAGCAGCCCAAGGACAGGGGGCCGTTTTTACGAGCAGTACTTC. This translates into CASSPRTGGRFYEQYF. The rearrangement joins TRBV11-3 to TRBJ2-7, with 11 bases aligning to TRBD1. The CDR3 runs 16 residues. The V gene's germline CDR1 is SGHNT and CDR2 YENEEA. Trimming cost V 5 bases and J 4 bases; bases outside gene matches: 10.

This chain links TRBV7-2 with TRBJ1-2; D is possibly TRBD1 (5 bases). The germline V and J ends were trimmed by 1 base and 4 bases, with 13 bases remaining between them. The CDR3 is 15 amino acids. CDR1 is SGHTA and CDR2 is FQGNSA in the germline V gene. The CDR3 sequence: CASSLESGQIYGYTF. The CDR3 region has the DNA TGTGCCAGCAGCTTAGAAAGTGGACAAATCTATGGCTACACCTTC.

The J gene is TRBJ2-6, the V gene TRBV7-6; possibly TRBD2 for D (5 bases). The CDR3 contains 17 residues. V dropped 5 bases and J dropped 2 bases, with 16 bases sitting between them. Germline CDR1 is SGHVS and CDR2 is FNYEAQ. The CDR3 coding sequence is TGTGCCAGCAGCCCTAGCCCCCCGCAGGCTGGGGCCAACGTCCTGACTTTC. Translated: CASSPSPPQAGANVLTF.

The genes are TRBV29-1 and TRBJ2-5, with D perhaps matching TRBD2 (6 bases). The CDR3 sequence is 13 residues long. Between the trimmed V and J ends, which lost 6 bases and 3 bases, there was a span of 14 bases. Germline V lookup: CDR1 SQVTM, CDR2 ANQGSEA. CDR3 protein: CSVGGAREETQYF. As DNA, the CDR3 is TGCAGCGTCGGGGGTGCACGAGAAGAGACCCAGTACTTC.

The sample holds a few counts of this clone. The CDR3 reads CASAGGLRDTQYF. The CDR3 DNA follows: TGCGCCAGCGCGGGGGGGCTAAGAGATACGCAGTATTTT. V gene TRBV10-2 combines with J gene TRBJ2-3; TRBD2 agrees at 9 bases. Trimming cost V 8 bases and J 5 bases; bases outside gene matches: 5. This CDR3 is built from 13 residues. The V gene's germline CDR1 is WSHSY and CDR2 SAAADI.

The chain carries TRBV2 and TRBJ2-2; 7 bases are shared with TRBD1. With V trimmed by 5 bases and J by 0 bases, 3 bases remained unmatched. In germline, CDR1 is SNHLY, CDR2 FYNNEI. This CDR3 comprises 15 residues. The CDR3 is CASSRDRTNTGELFF. The CDR3, as DNA: TGTGCCAGCAGTCGGGACAGAACGAACACCGGGGAGCTGTTTTTT.

The chain couples TRBV18 to TRBJ1-1; weak D call: TRBD1 (5 bases). This CDR3 spans 15 amino acids. The V end lost 0 bases, the J end lost 1 base, and 9 bases lay between the germline ends. CDR1 and CDR2 (germline): KGHSH, LQKENI. The CDR3 DNA reads as TGTGCCAGCTCACCACCGGCAGGGTCGAACACTGAAGCTTTCTTT. Translated: CASSPPAGSNTEAFF.

This rearrangement joins TRBV27 to TRBJ1-5, with D hard to call. Deletions cut 2 bases from V and 0 bases from J, with 8 bases between. The CDR3 runs to 15 residues. Germline assignment: CDR1 MNHEY and CDR2 SMNVEV (reference sequence). The CDR3 DNA reads TGTGCCAGCAGTTTAAGCCCAGGTAGCAATCAGCCCCAGCATTTT. Protein product: CASSLSPGSNQPQHF.

This clone has just a few counts. The CDR3 here is CASSDRGRRANYGYTF. The CDR3 DNA sequence: TGTGCCAGCAGTGATCGGGGGCGGCGGGCTAACTATGGCTACACCTTC. The J gene is TRBJ1-2, the V gene TRBV2, with D possibly being TRBD1 (6 bases). Per germline, CDR1 SNHLY and CDR2 FYNNEI. V dropped 3 bases and J dropped 0 bases, with 14 bases sitting between them. This CDR3 contains 16 residues.

This chain uses TRBV19 with TRBJ1-2; no firm D call. The CDR3 covers 14 residues. Trimming cost V 8 bases and J 2 bases, with 15 bases left between them. CDR1 is LNHDA, CDR2 SQIVND, per germline (reference sequence). CDR3 coding DNA: TGTGCCAGTCGTCCGGGATACGAAAACTATGGCTACACCTTC. This translates into CASRPGYENYGYTF.

J is TRBJ1-2 and V is TRBV5-1; 10 positions agree with TRBD1. After removal of 4 bases from V and 0 bases from J, the junction contained 9 bases not matched to a gene. This CDR3 comprises 17 residues. CDR1 is SGHRS, CDR2 YFSETQ, per germline. The DNA of the CDR3 is TGCGCCAGCAGCGAGATGGGACAGGGGAAATCTAACTATGGCTACACCTTC. Translation: CASSEMGQGKSNYGYTF.